The T cell receptor beta chain described here comes from a study of radiotherapy plus CTLA-4 blockade in lung cancer. Study overall: Objective responses were documented in 15% to 20% of patients, with disease control in roughly 31%. Overall study findings and caveats: Increased serum interferon-beta after radiation also reportedly predicted response strongly. Once radiotherapy plus ipilimumab had been given, TCR clones derived from tumor expanded in blood.

The count of this clone is one. The antigen is unknown. The method was immunoSEQ multiplex PCR; TCRdb's version includes in-frame clones alone and lacks a portion of them. The sample shows some 78,000 clones, roughly 86% of them seen only once. The TCR comes from a human donor with non-small cell lung cancer who had stable disease on radiotherapy plus ipilimumab. Specimen: peripheral blood, collected from a patient treated with radiotherapy plus ipilimumab.

CDR3 nucleotide sequence: TGTGCCAGCAGCTTAAGCCCGGGACAGGGTATTTACGAGCAGTACTTC. This translates into CASSLSPGQGIYEQYF. This chain uses TRBV7-8 with TRBJ2-7, with 9 bases matching TRBD1. With V trimmed by 2 bases and J by 4 bases, 9 bases remained unmatched. Germline CDR1 SGHVS, CDR2 FQNEAQ. The CDR3 extends over 16 amino acids.